The 10 T cell receptor beta chains listed next were all sequenced from one sample in a study of T cell changes during pregnancy in multiple sclerosis. Method: immunoSEQ multiplex PCR; TCRdb's copy keeps in-frame clones and lacks some. This table has 68,000 or so clones, more than 80% appearing once. Sequenced here: peripheral blood, sampled in the second trimester of pregnancy. The receptor set was obtained from a female donor with multiple sclerosis, enrolled in a pregnancy study.

The chain carries TRBV7-2 and TRBJ1-2; TRBD1 matches 8 bases. The CDR3 runs 15 residues. Germline-derived CDR1 and CDR2 are SGHTA and FQGNSA. The V segment lost 2 bases and the J segment 4 bases; nucleotides outside the gene matches: 6. Here the CDR3 reads CASSLSAGGFYGYTF. The CDR3 DNA follows: TGTGCCAGCAGCTTATCGGCAGGGGGCTTCTATGGCTACACCTTC.

The chain combines TRBV11-2 with TRBJ2-4; TRBD1 matches at 7 bases. The CDR3 consists of 12 residues. The germline V gene has CDR1 SGHAT and CDR2 FQNNGV. V lost 6 bases to trimming and J lost 7 bases; unmatched junction nucleotides: 3. CDR3 protein: CASRYRGNIQYF. The CDR3 DNA follows: TGTGCCAGCAGGTACAGGGGTAACATTCAGTACTTC.

The V call is TRBV18, the J call TRBJ1-3; D ambiguous. The CDR3 spans 15 residues. Germline CDR1 and CDR2: KGHSH and LQKENI. Between the trimmed V and J ends, which lost 2 bases and 0 bases, there was a span of 8 bases. This CDR3 reads CASSPSVHSGNTIYF. The CDR3 DNA reads as TGTGCCAGCTCACCATCGGTTCACTCTGGAAACACCATATATTTT. Based on the CDR3 plus reference TRBV18 and TRBJ1-3, the full variable domain is NAGVMQNPRHLVRRRGQEARLRCSPMKGHSHVYWYRQLPEEGLKFMVYLQKENIIDESGMPKERFSAEFPKEGPSILRIQQVVRGDSAAYFCASSPSVHSGNTIYFGEGSWLTVV.

The rearrangement links TRBV11-2 to TRBJ2-3, with D unresolved. Germline CDR1 reads SGHAT; CDR2 reads FQNNGV. This CDR3 is built from 14 residues. Trimming removed 1 base at V and 2 bases at J, with 7 bases between. CDR3: CASSLVQFTDTQYF. CDR3 in DNA: TGTGCCAGCAGCTTAGTTCAGTTCACAGATACGCAGTATTTT.

This sequence joins TRBV6-5 and TRBJ1-2; 7 bases fit TRBD1. The germline V gene encodes CDR1 MNHEY and CDR2 SVGAGI. V lost 2 bases, J lost 7 bases, and 1 base stayed unmatched. The length of the CDR3 is 12 residues. CDR3 loop: CASSYDRVGYTF. DNA for the CDR3: TGTGCCAGCAGTTACGACAGGGTTGGCTACACCTTC.

The chain uses TRBV7-8 and TRBJ1-2, with D maybe TRBD1 (5 bases). The length of the CDR3 is 14 residues. Germline-derived CDR1 and CDR2 are SGHVS and FQNEAQ. The V end was cut by 1 base, the J end by 7 bases, with 13 bases between. CDR3 residues: CASSLGGDWTGYTF. The CDR3 DNA reads TGTGCCAGCAGCTTAGGGGGGGATTGGACTGGCTACACCTTC.

This chain links TRBV2 with TRBJ1-4; D is unresolved. This CDR3 spans 15 amino acids. V was cut by 4 bases and J by 2 bases, with 11 bases left in between. Germline V gives CDR1 SNHLY, CDR2 FYNNEI. The CDR3 is CASSAPGITNEKLFF. CDR3 nucleotides: TGTGCCAGCAGTGCCCCGGGGATTACTAATGAAAAACTGTTTTTT.

The chain is built from TRBV7-9 and TRBJ1-6, with 11 nucleotides matching TRBD1. Unmatched junction bases numbered 2, after V lost 1 base and J lost 9 bases. Germline V CDR1 and CDR2: SEHNR, FQNEAQ (reference sequence). The CDR3 sequence is 15 residues long. The CDR3: CASSLGTGGSSPLHF. CDR3 sequence (DNA): TGTGCCAGCAGCTTAGGGACAGGGGGCAGTTCACCCCTCCACTTT.

The CDR3 DNA is TGTGCCAGCAGGAGGAGCGGGGAGCTGTTTTTT. It codes for CASRRSGELFF. The chain carries TRBV27 and TRBJ2-2; D remains ambiguous. Germline lookup yields CDR1 MNHEY and CDR2 SMNVEV (reference sequence). Between the trimmed V and J ends, which lost 6 bases and 7 bases, there was a span of 6 bases. The CDR3 runs to 11 residues.

The chain uses TRBV5-4 and TRBJ1-4; 9 nucleotides match TRBD1. Germline-derived CDR1 and CDR2 are SGHNT and YYREEE (reference sequence). The V and J ends lost 2 bases and 5 bases, in that order; junction bases with no gene match: 7. The length of the CDR3 is 16 residues. The CDR3, as DNA: TGTGCCAGCAGCTTACCACGACAGGGGGGGAATGAAAAACTGTTTTTT. Residues: CASSLPRQGGNEKLFF. Full variable domain (rest looked up from reference TRBV5-4 and TRBJ1-4): ETGVTQSPTHLIKTRGQQVTLRCSSQSGHNTVSWYQQALGQGPQFIFQYYREEENGRGNFPPRFSGLQFPNYSSELNVNALELDDSALYLCASSLPRQGGNEKLFFGSGTQLSVL.